This T cell receptor beta chain is drawn from a study of blood T cells in healthy people across ages. Notes on this clonotype: A much larger clone is a single base away; this may be a read error.

The authors ran a second PCR of 7 to 11 cycles using a sample-barcoded 5' primer and a J-beta primer mix. Carrying 12 random nucleotides, a template-switch adaptor labeled each individual cDNA molecule. Each CDR3 protein gets one entry after TCRdb re-called the 5' RACE reads with MiXCR. The profile shows about 1,800,000 distinct CDR3 sequences, about 28% of them singletons. The germline CDR1 and CDR2 sequences are SGDLS and YYNGEE. The length of the CDR3 is 15 residues. The specimen was blood. The chain has TRBV9 and TRBJ2-1; TRBD2 agrees at 8 bases. The TCR was taken from a woman in her 30s in good health. The CDR3 DNA reads as TGTGCCAGCAGCCTGGATGTGACTAGCGACAATAAGCAGTTCTTC. The encoded protein is CASSLDVTSDNKQFF.